Below are 18 T cell receptor beta chains sequenced from a single sample in a study of T cell repertoires in cytomegalovirus infection. Their recognized antigens are unknown. TCRdb fed the reads into MiXCR, producing one record per CDR3 protein. Among about 700,000 distinct CDR3 sequences listed, around 31% were seen once. The sequencing here drew on cultured PBMCs, taken from culture after CMV antigen stimulation. Receptors were obtained from a human donor in good health (CMV status not recorded). Some clones in this sample may be carry-over from other donors' samples.

This rearrangement joins TRBV6-2 or TRBV6-3 to TRBJ2-1, with TRBD2 identical over 8 bases. CDR1 MNHEY and CDR2 SVGEGT come from the germline V gene. This CDR3 spans 14 amino acids. With V trimmed by 7 bases and J by 2 bases, 4 bases remained unmatched. CDR3 amino acids: CASTRGGTYNEQFF. The CDR3 DNA follows: TGTGCCAGCACTCGGGGGGGTACCTACAATGAGCAGTTCTTC.

This clonotype has a handful of counts. This rearrangement joins TRBV7-9 to TRBJ1-2; D is possibly TRBD1 (6 bases). Trimming took off 6 bases at V and 4 bases at J, with 12 bases between the two ends. The CDR3 has 13 amino acids. The V gene's germline CDR1 is SEHNR and CDR2 FQNEAQ (reference sequence). The CDR3 spells CASRPTDSYGYTF. As DNA, the CDR3 is TGTGCCAGCAGGCCTACGGACAGCTATGGCTACACCTTC.

This clonotype was found many times. V gene TRBV7-6 combines with J gene TRBJ2-1; 9 bases map to TRBD2. The CDR3 runs to 15 residues. Germline CDR1 SGHVS, CDR2 FNYEAQ. The junction had 7 bases not matched to a gene; V was cut back by 2 bases and J by 8 bases. The CDR3 region is CASSLTGGGAHEQFF. The CDR3 nucleotides are TGTGCCAGCAGCTTAACAGGCGGGGGGGCCCATGAGCAGTTCTTC.

The rearrangement uses TRBV2 and TRBJ1-1; 11 bases line up with TRBD1. V lost 7 bases to trimming and J lost 4 bases; unmatched junction nucleotides: 8. The CDR3 extends over 15 amino acids. Germline V gives CDR1 SNHLY, CDR2 FYNNEI. The CDR3, as DNA: TGTGCCAGCACGGGGACAGGGGGGCTGGGCACTGAAGCTTTCTTT. This codes for CASTGTGGLGTEAFF.

This clonotype occurred many times. The V and J genes are TRBV7-2 and TRBJ2-1, with TRBD2 matching 7 bases. This CDR3 has 14 residues. Germline-derived CDR1 and CDR2 are SGHTA and FQGNSA. V was clipped by 6 bases and J by 7 bases; unmatched bases: 9. The DNA for the CDR3 is TGTGCCAGCAGTCCCGACCCCGGGGGGAATGAGCAGTTCTTC. Translated, it gives CASSPDPGGNEQFF.

This chain links TRBV19 with TRBJ1-5; the D is unclear. V shed 5 bases and J shed 2 bases, with 10 bases lying between them. Per the germline V gene, CDR1 is LNHDA and CDR2 is SQIVND (reference sequence). CDR3 length: 14 residues. CDR3 protein: CASSLRSGNQPQHF. The CDR3 coding sequence is TGTGCCAGTAGTCTGCGGAGCGGCAATCAGCCCCAGCATTTT.

The rearrangement joins TRBV7-2 to TRBJ2-5, with 8 bases that match TRBD2. This CDR3 spans 14 amino acids. The V gene end was trimmed by 6 bases and the J gene end by 4 bases; junction bases not matched to a gene: 7. Germline CDR1 is SGHTA and CDR2 is FQGNSA. The CDR3 sequence: CASRREVGSETQYF. DNA for the CDR3: TGTGCCAGCAGGCGGGAGGTGGGGTCAGAGACCCAGTACTTC.

This clonotype occurred a few times. V gene TRBV6-1 combines with J gene TRBJ1-5; TRBD1 agrees at 8 bases. V lost 10 bases, J lost 0 bases, and 5 bases stayed unmatched. Per the germline V gene, CDR1 is MNHNS and CDR2 is SASEGT. The CDR3 length is 14 residues. The CDR3 coding sequence is TGTGCCACAAGACAGGGGCCTAGCAATCAGCCCCAGCATTTT. Translation: CATRQGPSNQPQHF.

The chain has TRBV7-2 and TRBJ2-5; tentatively, D is TRBD2 (6 bases). Germline V CDR1 and CDR2: SGHTA, FQGNSA. V was shortened by 2 bases and J by 7 bases, with 17 bases between the two germline ends. The CDR3 is 15 amino acids. The CDR3 sequence: CASSLSGWGKGTQYF. Here the CDR3 DNA reads TGTGCCAGCAGCTTAAGCGGGTGGGGAAAGGGGACCCAGTACTTC.

The gene calls are TRBV20-1 and TRBJ1-5; the match to TRBD1 covers 9 bases. The trim removed 1 base at V and 4 bases at J, leaving 2 bases unmatched. This CDR3 is 14 amino acids long. Germline V gene data show CDR1 as DFQATT and CDR2 as SNEGSKA (reference sequence). This CDR3 reads CSARGDRGNQPQHF. The CDR3 coding sequence is TGCAGTGCTAGAGGTGACAGGGGGAATCAGCCCCAGCATTTT.

The rearrangement uses TRBV2 and TRBJ1-4; D gene uncertain. CDR3 length: 12 amino acids. The V and J ends lost 7 bases and 8 bases respectively, with 11 bases between them. CDR1 and CDR2 from the germline V gene are SNHLY and FYNNEI. The DNA for the CDR3 is TGTGCCAGCAAAGCAGCTTTGGAAAAACTGTTTTTT. Protein product: CASKAALEKLFF.

This chain links TRBV6-1 with TRBJ2-5, with 8 bases identical to TRBD2. Trimming removed 5 bases from V and 3 bases from J; junction bases left unmatched: 14. CDR1 and CDR2 from the germline V gene are MNHNS and SASEGT. The CDR3 sequence is 17 residues long. The CDR3 spells CASSPQRATSGKETQYF. CDR3 in DNA: TGTGCCAGCAGTCCCCAACGGGCTACTAGCGGTAAAGAGACCCAGTACTTC.

This clonotype was detected ten times or more. The V and J genes are TRBV7-6 and TRBJ2-1, with D perhaps matching TRBD2 (6 bases). V lost 5 bases, J lost 10 bases, and 21 bases lay in between. In germline, CDR1 is SGHVS, CDR2 FNYEAQ. CDR3 length: 15 amino acids. The CDR3 DNA reads TGTGCCAGCAGCGCAGGCTGGGATAGCGGCTGGGAGCAGTTCTTC. It specifies CASSAGWDSGWEQFF.

This clonotype has a count of ten or more. The chain combines TRBV7-6 with TRBJ1-5, with 8 bases identical to TRBD1. Germline V gene lookup returns CDR1 SGHVS and CDR2 FNYEAQ. The CDR3 covers 15 residues. Trimming at V came to 4 bases and at J to 7 bases, leaving 9 bases not matched to a gene. In DNA, the CDR3 is TGTGCCAGCAGCTCTGGGGGGACAGGACCCCAGCCCCAGCATTTT. Translation gives CASSSGGTGPQPQHF.

This clonotype was seen at least ten times. The chain is built from TRBV7-8 and TRBJ2-7; unclear D gene. This CDR3 has 16 amino acids. V was pared by 5 bases and J by 0 bases, with 17 bases between. In germline, CDR1 is SGHVS, CDR2 FQNEAQ. CDR3 amino acids: CASSPGRLRSSYEQYF. CDR3 in DNA: TGTGCCAGCAGCCCCGGTCGCCTAAGAAGCTCCTACGAGCAGTACTTC.

This clonotype was counted a few times. The chain uses TRBV19 and TRBJ2-5; D uncertain. CDR3 length equals 14 residues. From germline, CDR1 is LNHDA and CDR2 SQIVND (reference sequence). Trimming removed 3 bases from V and 7 bases from J, with 15 bases in between. The CDR3 region is CASSMSGTAATQYF. CDR3 DNA: TGTGCCAGTAGTATGTCTGGAACCGCGGCGACCCAGTACTTC.

This clonotype was counted a few times. The V call is TRBV5-4, the J call TRBJ2-1; D not certain. Trimming cost V 3 bases and J 2 bases, with 9 bases left between them. This CDR3 region has 14 residues. Germline CDR1 SGHNT, CDR2 YYREEE (reference sequence). The CDR3 DNA is TGTGCCAGCAGCTCCCCGGGCCCCTACAATGAGCAGTTCTTC. Amino acid sequence: CASSSPGPYNEQFF.

The chain has TRBV19 and TRBJ2-1, with a weak D call TRBD2 (5 bases). The V gene's germline CDR1 is LNHDA and CDR2 SQIVND (reference sequence). V was clipped by 2 bases and J by 15 bases, with 14 bases between them. The CDR3 spans 12 residues. This chain's CDR3 is CASSISGNPLFF. CDR3 DNA sequence: TGTGCCAGTAGTATAAGCGGCAACCCTCTGTTCTTC.